What follows are 16 T cell receptor beta chains derived from one specimen sequenced in a study of early T cells in non-severe SARS-CoV-2 infection. MiXCR was run by TCRdb on the 5' RACE reads, yielding one entry per CDR3 protein. The sample carries approximately 30,000 distinct CDR3 sequences, less than 7% recorded once. Material: whole blood. These receptors were obtained from an adult who was a healthcare worker with PCR-confirmed SARS-CoV-2 infection or an uninfected control (not recorded which).

In its sample, this clonotype was seen many times. The chain has TRBV30 and TRBJ1-1, with unresolved D. The V and J ends lost 1 base and 5 bases respectively, with 17 bases between them. Germline-derived CDR1 and CDR2 are GTSNPN and SVGIG (reference sequence). The CDR3 totals 15 residues. CDR3 region: CAWSEKVTWRTEAFF. CDR3 DNA sequence: TGTGCCTGGAGTGAAAAGGTGACATGGCGGACTGAAGCTTTCTTT.

This clonotype was seen ten or more times. The chain has TRBV20-1 and TRBJ2-5, with D possibly matching TRBD2 (6 bases). This CDR3 contains 12 residues. V was trimmed by 6 bases and J by 9 bases, leaving 17 bases between them. Germline V gene lookup returns CDR1 DFQATT and CDR2 SNEGSKA (reference sequence). The CDR3 DNA is TGCAGTGCCCTAGCCGGCGCGGGGTCCCAGTACTTC. This encodes CSALAGAGSQYF.

V gene TRBV24-1 combines with J gene TRBJ2-2, with no clear D. V lost 3 bases, J lost 7 bases, and 2 bases lay in between. Germline CDR1 is KGHDR and CDR2 is SFDVKD. The CDR3 extends over 11 amino acids. CDR3 region: CATSDIGELFF. The CDR3 bases are TGTGCCACCAGTGATATCGGGGAGCTGTTTTTT.

This clonotype was seen ten or more times. This sequence joins TRBV20-1 and TRBJ1-1, with 9 positions matching TRBD1. Trimming at V came to 7 bases and at J to 6 bases, leaving 9 bases not matched to a gene. The CDR3 length is 13 residues. Germline V gives CDR1 DFQATT, CDR2 SNEGSKA (reference sequence). The CDR3 DNA is TGCAGTGTTCAGACAGGGGGAGGACCTGAAGCTTTCTTT. Its translation is CSVQTGGGPEAFF.

Many counts were recorded for this clonotype. The chain employs TRBV18 and TRBJ1-1, with a weak D call TRBD1 (5 bases). Germline V gene data show CDR1 as KGHSH and CDR2 as LQKENI. This CDR3 is 13 amino acids long. V gave up 5 bases and J gave up 7 bases, with 14 bases separating them. The CDR3 region has the DNA TGTGCCAGCTCAAACTGGGACGGATTTGAAGCTTTCTTT. Translation: CASSNWDGFEAFF.

This clonotype was observed a handful of times. The V gene is TRBV11-2, the J gene TRBJ2-7; no reliable D call. Between the trimmed V and J ends, which lost 1 base and 2 bases, there was a span of 9 bases. This CDR3 region has 14 residues. Germline-derived CDR1 and CDR2 are SGHAT and FQNNGV. CDR3 in DNA: TGTGCCAGCAGCTTAGGGCCGTGGACCTACGAGCAGTACTTC. This codes for CASSLGPWTYEQYF.

At least ten counts were recorded for this clonotype. The rearrangement links TRBV7-9 to TRBJ2-1; 13 nucleotides align to TRBD2. J lost 8 bases, V lost 2 bases, and 6 bases had no gene match. This CDR3 comprises 16 residues. Germline CDR1 reads SEHNR; CDR2 reads FQNEAQ (reference sequence). CDR3 loop: CASSLPLAGGPYEQFF. CDR3 nucleotides: TGTGCCAGCAGCTTACCACTAGCGGGGGGGCCGTATGAGCAGTTCTTC.

There are many counts of this clonotype. The V and J genes are TRBV19 and TRBJ2-7, with TRBD1 matching over 7 bases. The CDR3 covers 14 residues. CDR1 LNHDA and CDR2 SQIVND come from the germline V gene (reference sequence). Trimming cost V 1 base and J 3 bases; bases outside gene matches: 3. DNA of the CDR3: TGTGCCAGTAGTATAGTGGCAGGGGGCTACGAGCAGTACTTC. Translation gives CASSIVAGGYEQYF.

This clonotype was picked up many times. The V call is TRBV11-1, the J call TRBJ1-6, with 10 bases fitting TRBD1. CDR1 and CDR2 (germline): SGHAT, FQDESV (reference sequence). V trimming: 5 bases; J trimming: 8 bases; junction bases outside the gene matches: 3. The CDR3 is 14 amino acids. CDR3 coding DNA: TGTGCCAGCAGCCAAGACAGGGGGCATTCACCCCTCCACTTT. This gives the protein CASSQDRGHSPLHF. The full variable domain, completed using reference TRBV11-1 and TRBJ1-6, is EAEVAQSPRYKITEKSQAVAFWCDPISGHATLYWYRQILGQGPELLVQFQDESVVDDSQLPKDRFSAERLKGVDSTLKIQPAELGDSAMYLCASSQDRGHSPLHFGNGTRLTVT.

This clonotype turned up a few times. The chain uses TRBV18 and TRBJ2-7; 8 positions match TRBD2. Germline V gives CDR1 KGHSH, CDR2 LQKENI. The junction had 12 bases not matched to a gene; V was cut back by 3 bases and J by 5 bases. This CDR3 has 16 amino acids. The CDR3 nucleotides read TGTGCCAGCTCACCCTGGGGTAGCGGGATTGAAGACGAGCAGTACTTC. Encoded protein: CASSPWGSGIEDEQYF. The whole variable domain, remainder taken from reference TRBV18 and TRBJ2-7, is NAGVMQNPRHLVRRRGQEARLRCSPMKGHSHVYWYRQLPEEGLKFMVYLQKENIIDESGMPKERFSAEFPKEGPSILRIQQVVRGDSAAYFCASSPWGSGIEDEQYFGPGTRLTVT.

This clonotype was detected only a few times. The chain recombines TRBV5-6 with TRBJ2-5; 8 bases fit TRBD1. Germline V gene sequence: CDR1 SGHDT, CDR2 YYEEEE. The CDR3 runs 15 residues. Trimming at V came to 0 bases and at J to 4 bases, leaving 5 bases not matched to a gene. In DNA, the CDR3 is TGTGCCAGCAGCTTGGATCGGACAGGGACAGAGACCCAGTACTTC. This sequence encodes CASSLDRTGTETQYF.

This clonotype was found a few times. CDR3 coding DNA: TGCGCCAGCAGCCAAGAGCTAGCCCCCCGCGAGCAGTACTTC. Protein sequence: CASSQELAPREQYF. The V gene is TRBV4-3, the J gene TRBJ2-7; possible D gene TRBD2, 5 bases. The CDR3 consists of 14 residues. Germline V gives CDR1 LGHNA, CDR2 YSLEER. Trimming removed 0 bases at V and 6 bases at J, with 12 bases between.

This clonotype was recorded many times. This chain uses TRBV18 with TRBJ2-1; the D is unclear. V was trimmed by 3 bases and J by 0 bases, leaving 6 bases between them. Germline CDR1 KGHSH, CDR2 LQKENI. The CDR3 has 14 residues. The CDR3 sequence: CASSPGSSYNEQFF. CDR3 in DNA: TGTGCCAGCTCACCCGGCAGCTCCTACAATGAGCAGTTCTTC.

The chain has TRBV4-2 and TRBJ2-3; possibly TRBD2 for D (5 bases). This CDR3 comprises 18 residues. V was clipped by 0 bases and J by 0 bases, with 16 bases between them. Germline lookup yields CDR1 LGHNA and CDR2 YNFKEQ. The CDR3 DNA follows: TGTGCCAGCAGCCAAGATTATTGGAGCGGAACTAGCACAGATACGCAGTATTTT. This codes for CASSQDYWSGTSTDTQYF.

This clonotype was recorded many times. V usage is TRBV11-2 and J usage is TRBJ1-1; no firm D call. The CDR3 contains 13 residues. Trimming took 3 bases from V and 0 from J, leaving 5 bases between them. CDR1 SGHAT and CDR2 FQNNGV come from the germline V gene. The DNA of the CDR3 is TGTGCCAGCAGCTTGGTATTGAACACTGAAGCTTTCTTT. Its protein product is CASSLVLNTEAFF.

The table lists this clonotype with many counts. The chain carries TRBV30 and TRBJ1-1, with D unclear. Trimming removed 6 bases at V and 8 bases at J, with 10 bases between. Looked up from germline, CDR1 is GTSNPN and CDR2 is SVGIG (reference sequence). The CDR3 has 10 residues. The CDR3 nucleotides read TGTGCCTGCCAGGTTACAGAAGCTTTCTTT. It translates to CACQVTEAFF.